The clone carrying this T cell receptor (beta chain) was counted at least ten times. Its target is not known. These data are taken from a study of response to subunit inactivated influenza vaccine. Study-level results: There was a suggestion from the authors that each seasonal influenza vaccination recruits few new T cells.

Each CDR3 protein is one row after TCRdb ran MiXCR on the RT-PCR reads. The sample has approximately 480,000 distinct CDR3 sequences, roughly 9.8% seen once. Germline loops: CDR1 MGHRA, CDR2 YSYEKL. V was pared by 0 bases and J by 5 bases, with 14 bases of the junction left unmatched. CDR3 length: 18 amino acids. This rearrangement joins TRBV4-1 to TRBJ2-5; TRBD2 matches 8 bases. The sequence derives from a man in his fifties or sixties who received an inactivated influenza vaccine. This material consisted of PBMCs from blood, taken roughly 45 days after vaccination. Here the CDR3 reads CASSQDRFSGTRSETQYF. In DNA, the CDR3 is TGCGCCAGCAGCCAAGATCGGTTCTCCGGGACTAGAAGCGAGACCCAGTACTTC.